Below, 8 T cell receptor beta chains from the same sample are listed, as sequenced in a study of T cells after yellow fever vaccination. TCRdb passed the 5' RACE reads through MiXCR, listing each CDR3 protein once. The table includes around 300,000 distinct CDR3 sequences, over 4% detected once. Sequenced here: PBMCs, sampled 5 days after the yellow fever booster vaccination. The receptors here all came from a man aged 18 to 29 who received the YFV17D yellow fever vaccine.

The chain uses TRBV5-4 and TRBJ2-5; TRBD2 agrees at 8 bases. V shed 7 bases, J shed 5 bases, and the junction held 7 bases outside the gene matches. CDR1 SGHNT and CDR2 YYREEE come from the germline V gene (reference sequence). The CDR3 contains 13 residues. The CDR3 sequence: CASSREGGETQYF. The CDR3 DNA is TGTGCCAGCTCCCGGGAGGGGGGGGAGACCCAGTACTTC.

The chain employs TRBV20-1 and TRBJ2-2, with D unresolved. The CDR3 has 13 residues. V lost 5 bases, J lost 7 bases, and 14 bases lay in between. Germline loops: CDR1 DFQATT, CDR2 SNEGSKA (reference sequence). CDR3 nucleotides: TGCAGTGCTCGCCTCGTCGTGAACGGGGAGCTGTTTTTT. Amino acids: CSARLVVNGELFF.

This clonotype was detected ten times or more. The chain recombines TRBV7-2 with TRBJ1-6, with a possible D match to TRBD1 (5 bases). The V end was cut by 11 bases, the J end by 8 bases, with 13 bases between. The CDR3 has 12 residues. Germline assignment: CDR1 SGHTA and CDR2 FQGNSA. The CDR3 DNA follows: TGTGCCGTAGGGGCACAGTATTCACCCCTCCACTTT. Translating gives CAVGAQYSPLHF.

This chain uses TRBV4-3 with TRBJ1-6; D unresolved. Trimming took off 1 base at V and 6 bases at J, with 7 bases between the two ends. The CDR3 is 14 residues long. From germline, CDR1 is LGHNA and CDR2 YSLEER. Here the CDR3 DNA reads TGCGCCAGCAGCCAAGGGTCCATTAATTCACCCCTCCACTTT. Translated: CASSQGSINSPLHF.

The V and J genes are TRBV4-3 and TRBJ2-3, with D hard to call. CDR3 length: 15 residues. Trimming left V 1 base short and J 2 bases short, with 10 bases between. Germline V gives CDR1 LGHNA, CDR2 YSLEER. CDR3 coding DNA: TGCGCCAGCAGCCAAGGTGTCAGCCTCACAGATACGCAGTATTTT. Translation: CASSQGVSLTDTQYF.

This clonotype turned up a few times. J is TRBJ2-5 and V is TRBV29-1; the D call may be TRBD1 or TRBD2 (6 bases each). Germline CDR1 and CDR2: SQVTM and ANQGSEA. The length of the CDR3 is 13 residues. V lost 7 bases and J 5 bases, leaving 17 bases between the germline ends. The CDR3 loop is CSGGGGERETQYF. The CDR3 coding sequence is TGCAGCGGTGGGGGCGGGGAGCGGGAGACCCAGTACTTC.

In DNA, the CDR3 is TGTGCCAGCAGTTATTACGGACCGGTGGGCGAGCAGTACTTC. It codes for CASSYYGPVGEQYF. The rearrangement joins TRBV27 to TRBJ2-7; the D is unclear. The CDR3 is 14 residues long. CDR1 and CDR2 (germline): MNHEY, SMNVEV (reference sequence). V lost 4 bases to trimming and J lost 6 bases, with 16 bases between them.

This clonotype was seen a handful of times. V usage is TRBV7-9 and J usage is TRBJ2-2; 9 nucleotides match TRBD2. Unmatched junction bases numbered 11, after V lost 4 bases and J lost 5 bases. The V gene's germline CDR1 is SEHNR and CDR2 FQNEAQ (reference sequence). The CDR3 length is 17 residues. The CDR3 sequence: CASSSTSGPLITGELFF. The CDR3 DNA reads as TGTGCCAGCAGCTCGACTAGCGGTCCCCTTATAACCGGGGAGCTGTTTTTT. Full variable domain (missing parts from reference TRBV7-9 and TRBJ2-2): DTGVSQNPRHKITKRGQNVTFRCDPISEHNRLYWYRQTLGQGPEFLTYFQNEAQLEKSRLLSDRFSAERPKGSFSTLEIQRTEQGDSAMYLCASSSTSGPLITGELFFGEGSRLTVL.